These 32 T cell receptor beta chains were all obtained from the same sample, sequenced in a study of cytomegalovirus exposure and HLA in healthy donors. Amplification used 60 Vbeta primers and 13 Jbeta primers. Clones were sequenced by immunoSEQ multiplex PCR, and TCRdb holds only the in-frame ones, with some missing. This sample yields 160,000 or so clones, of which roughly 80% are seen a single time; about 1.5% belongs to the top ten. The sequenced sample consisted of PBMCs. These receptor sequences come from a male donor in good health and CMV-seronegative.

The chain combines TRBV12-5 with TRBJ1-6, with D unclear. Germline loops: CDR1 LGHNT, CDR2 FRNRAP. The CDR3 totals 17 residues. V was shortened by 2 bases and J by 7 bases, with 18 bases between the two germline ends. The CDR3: CASGLTASVGGNSPLHF. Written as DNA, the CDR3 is TGTGCTAGTGGTTTGACCGCCTCGGTGGGAGGGAATTCACCCCTCCACTTT.

The CDR3 sequence is CASSVTGIRNEKLFF. The CDR3 region has the DNA TGTGCCAGCAGTGTGACAGGGATTAGGAATGAAAAACTGTTTTTT. The chain joins TRBV28 to TRBJ1-4; 7 bases map to TRBD1. This CDR3 comprises 15 residues. The junction had 8 bases not matched to a gene; V was cut back by 5 bases and J by 5 bases. The germline V gene has CDR1 MDHEN and CDR2 SYDVKM.

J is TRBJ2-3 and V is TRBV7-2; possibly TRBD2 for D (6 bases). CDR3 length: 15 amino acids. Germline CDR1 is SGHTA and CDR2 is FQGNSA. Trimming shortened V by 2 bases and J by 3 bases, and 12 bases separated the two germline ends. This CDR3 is CASSLPGSSTDTQYF. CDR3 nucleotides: TGTGCCAGCAGCTTACCCGGGAGCTCGACAGATACGCAGTATTTT.

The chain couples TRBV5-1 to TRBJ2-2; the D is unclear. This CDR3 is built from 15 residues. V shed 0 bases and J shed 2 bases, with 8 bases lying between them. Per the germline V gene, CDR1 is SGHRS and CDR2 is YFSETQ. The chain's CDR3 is CASSLVPGNTGELFF. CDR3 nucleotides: TGCGCCAGCAGCTTGGTTCCCGGTAACACCGGGGAGCTGTTTTTT.

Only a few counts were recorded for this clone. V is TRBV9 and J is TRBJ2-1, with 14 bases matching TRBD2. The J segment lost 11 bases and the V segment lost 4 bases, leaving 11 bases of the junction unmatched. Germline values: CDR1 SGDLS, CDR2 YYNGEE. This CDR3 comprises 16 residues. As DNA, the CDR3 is TGTGCCAGCAGCCCCCCCGGGACTAGCGGGAGATTCCAGCAGTTCTTC. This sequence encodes CASSPPGTSGRFQQFF.

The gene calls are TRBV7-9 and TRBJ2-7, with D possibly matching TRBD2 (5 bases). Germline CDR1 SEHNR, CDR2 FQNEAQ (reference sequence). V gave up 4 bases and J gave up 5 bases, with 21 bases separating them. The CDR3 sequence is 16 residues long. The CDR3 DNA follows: TGTGCCAGCAGCTCCTCGAGAGCGGTTTTCGGGCACGAGCAGTACTTC. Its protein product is CASSSSRAVFGHEQYF.

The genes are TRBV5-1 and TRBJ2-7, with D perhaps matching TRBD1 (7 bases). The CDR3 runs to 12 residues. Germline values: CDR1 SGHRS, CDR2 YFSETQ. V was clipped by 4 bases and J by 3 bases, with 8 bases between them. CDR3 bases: TGCGCCAGCAGCCAGGGGGGCTACGAGCAGTACTTC. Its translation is CASSQGGYEQYF.

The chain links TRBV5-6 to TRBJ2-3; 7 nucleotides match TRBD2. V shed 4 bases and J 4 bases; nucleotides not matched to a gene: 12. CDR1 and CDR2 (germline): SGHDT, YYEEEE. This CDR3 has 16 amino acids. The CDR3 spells CASSRGGAGASDTQYF. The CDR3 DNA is TGTGCCAGCAGCCGGGGTGGGGCGGGAGCCTCAGATACGCAGTATTTT.

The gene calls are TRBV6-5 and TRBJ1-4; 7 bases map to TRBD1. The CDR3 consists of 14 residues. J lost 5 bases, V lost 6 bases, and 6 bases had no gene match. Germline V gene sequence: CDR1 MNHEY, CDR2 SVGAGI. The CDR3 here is CASSPTGSNEKLFF. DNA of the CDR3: TGTGCCAGCAGCCCGACAGGGTCGAATGAAAAACTGTTTTTT.

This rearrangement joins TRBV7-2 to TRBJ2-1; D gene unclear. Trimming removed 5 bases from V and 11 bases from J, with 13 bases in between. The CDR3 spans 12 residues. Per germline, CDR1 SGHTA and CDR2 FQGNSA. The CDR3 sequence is CASSVGQAKQFF. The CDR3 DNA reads TGTGCCAGCAGCGTGGGTCAGGCCAAGCAGTTCTTC.

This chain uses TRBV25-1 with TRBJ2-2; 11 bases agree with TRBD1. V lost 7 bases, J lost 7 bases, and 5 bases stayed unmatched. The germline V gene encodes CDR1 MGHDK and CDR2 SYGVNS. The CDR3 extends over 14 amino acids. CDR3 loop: CASKGQGGYGELFF. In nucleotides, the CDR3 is TGTGCCAGCAAGGGACAGGGGGGTTACGGGGAGCTGTTTTTT. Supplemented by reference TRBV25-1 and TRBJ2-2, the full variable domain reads EADIYQTPRYLVIGTGKKITLECSQTMGHDKMYWYQQDPGMELHLIHYSYGVNSTEKGDLSSESTVSRIRTEHFPLTLESARPSHTSQYLCASKGQGGYGELFFGEGSRLTVL.

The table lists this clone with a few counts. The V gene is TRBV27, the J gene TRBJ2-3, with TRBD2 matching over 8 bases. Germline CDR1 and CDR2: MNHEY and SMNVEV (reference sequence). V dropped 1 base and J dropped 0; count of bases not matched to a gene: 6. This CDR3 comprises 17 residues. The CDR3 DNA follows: TGTGCCAGCAGTTTATTATCTCGGGGGGGTAGCACAGATACGCAGTATTTT. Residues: CASSLLSRGGSTDTQYF.

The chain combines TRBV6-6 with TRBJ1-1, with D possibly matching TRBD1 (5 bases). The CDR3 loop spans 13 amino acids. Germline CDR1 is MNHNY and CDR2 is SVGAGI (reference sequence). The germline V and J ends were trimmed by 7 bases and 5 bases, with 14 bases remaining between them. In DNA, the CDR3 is TGTGCCAGCAACCTCGGGGAGGGGACTGAAGCTTTCTTT. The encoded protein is CASNLGEGTEAFF.

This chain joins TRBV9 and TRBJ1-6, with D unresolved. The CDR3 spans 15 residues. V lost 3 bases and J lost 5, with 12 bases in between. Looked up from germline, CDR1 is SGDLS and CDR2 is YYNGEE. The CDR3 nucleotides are TGTGCCAGCAGCGGGATGGGAGGGCATAATTCACCCCTCCACTTT. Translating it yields CASSGMGGHNSPLHF.

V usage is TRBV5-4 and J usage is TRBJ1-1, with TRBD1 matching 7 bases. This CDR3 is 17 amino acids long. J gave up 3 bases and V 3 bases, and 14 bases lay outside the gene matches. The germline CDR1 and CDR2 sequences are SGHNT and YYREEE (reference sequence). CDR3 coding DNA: TGTGCCAGCAGCTCACCCCGACAGGGCGGTAGTTACACTGAAGCTTTCTTT. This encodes CASSSPRQGGSYTEAFF. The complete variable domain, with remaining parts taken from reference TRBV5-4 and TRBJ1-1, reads ETGVTQSPTHLIKTRGQQVTLRCSSQSGHNTVSWYQQALGQGPQFIFQYYREEENGRGNFPPRFSGLQFPNYSSELNVNALELDDSALYLCASSSPRQGGSYTEAFFGQGTRLTVV.

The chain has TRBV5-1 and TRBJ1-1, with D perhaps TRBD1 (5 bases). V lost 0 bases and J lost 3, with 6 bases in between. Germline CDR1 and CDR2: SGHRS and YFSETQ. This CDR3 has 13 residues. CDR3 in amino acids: CASSLGRDTEAFF. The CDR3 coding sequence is TGCGCCAGCAGCTTGGGCAGGGACACTGAAGCTTTCTTT.

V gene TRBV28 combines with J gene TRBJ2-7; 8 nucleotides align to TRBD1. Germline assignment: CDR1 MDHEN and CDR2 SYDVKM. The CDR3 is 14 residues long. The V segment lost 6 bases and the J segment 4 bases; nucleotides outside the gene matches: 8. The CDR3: CASRQNGQGYEQYF. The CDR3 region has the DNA TGTGCCAGCAGGCAGAACGGACAGGGTTACGAGCAGTACTTC.

This CDR3 is CAWSSFYEQYF. The CDR3 nucleotides read TGTGCCTGGAGCTCCTTTTACGAGCAGTACTTC. The genes are TRBV30 and TRBJ2-7; no firm D call. Trimming stripped 3 bases from V and 4 bases from J, with 7 bases between. CDR1 is GTSNPN, CDR2 SVGIG, per germline (reference sequence). The CDR3 has 11 residues.

This CDR3 reads CASSFIRSPLHF. CDR3 nucleotides: TGTGCCAGCAGTTTTATTCGGTCACCCCTCCACTTT. The J gene is TRBJ1-6, the V gene TRBV28; D gene ambiguous. Trimming took off 3 bases at V and 10 bases at J, with 7 bases between the two ends. The CDR3 extends over 12 amino acids. Germline V gives CDR1 MDHEN, CDR2 SYDVKM. Based on the CDR3 plus reference TRBV28 and TRBJ1-6, the full variable domain is DVKVTQSSRYLVKRTGEKVFLECVQDMDHENMFWYRQDPGLGLRLIYFSYDVKMKEKGDIPEGYSVSREKKERFSLILESASTNQTSMYLCASSFIRSPLHFGNGTRLTVT.

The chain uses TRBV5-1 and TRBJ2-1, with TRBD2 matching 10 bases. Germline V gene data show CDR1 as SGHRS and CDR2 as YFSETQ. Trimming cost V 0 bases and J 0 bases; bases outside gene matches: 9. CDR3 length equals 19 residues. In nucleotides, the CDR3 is TGCGCCAGCAGCTTGGCTGGTAGCGGGGGGACCAGCTCCTACAATGAGCAGTTCTTC. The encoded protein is CASSLAGSGGTSSYNEQFF.

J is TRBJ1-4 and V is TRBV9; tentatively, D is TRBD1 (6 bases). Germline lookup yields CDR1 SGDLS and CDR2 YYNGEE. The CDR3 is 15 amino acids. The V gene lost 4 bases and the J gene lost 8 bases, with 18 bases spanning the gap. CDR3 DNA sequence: TGTGCCAGCAGCCCCACAGGGATCCCGTACGAAAAACTGTTTTTT. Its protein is CASSPTGIPYEKLFF.

CDR3 protein: CASHPGTKEQFF. The CDR3 nucleotides read TGTGCCAGCCACCCGGGGACAAAAGAGCAGTTCTTC. The chain employs TRBV28 and TRBJ2-1; D might be TRBD1 (6 bases). The CDR3 has 12 amino acids. Germline CDR1 reads MDHEN; CDR2 reads SYDVKM. The V end lost 8 bases, the J end lost 10 bases, and 15 bases lay between the germline ends. Full variable domain (remainder filled in from reference TRBV28 and TRBJ2-1): DVKVTQSSRYLVKRTGEKVFLECVQDMDHENMFWYRQDPGLGLRLIYFSYDVKMKEKGDIPEGYSVSREKKERFSLILESASTNQTSMYLCASHPGTKEQFFGPGTRLTVL.

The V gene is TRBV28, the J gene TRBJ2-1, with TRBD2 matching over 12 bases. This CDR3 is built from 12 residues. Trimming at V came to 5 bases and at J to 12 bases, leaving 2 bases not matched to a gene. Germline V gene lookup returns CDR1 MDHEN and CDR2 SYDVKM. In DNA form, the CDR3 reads TGTGCCAGCAGTACGGGACTAGCGGGGCAGTTCTTC. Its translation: CASSTGLAGQFF.

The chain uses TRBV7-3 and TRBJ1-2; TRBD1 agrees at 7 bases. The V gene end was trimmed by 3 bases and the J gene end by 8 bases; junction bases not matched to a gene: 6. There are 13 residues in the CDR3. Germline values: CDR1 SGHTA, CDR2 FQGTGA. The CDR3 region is CASSFIRGEGYTF. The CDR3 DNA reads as TGTGCCAGCAGCTTTATCAGGGGGGAGGGCTACACCTTC. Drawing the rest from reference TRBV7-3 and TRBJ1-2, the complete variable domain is GAGVSQTPSNKVTEKGKYVELRCDPISGHTALYWYRQSLGQGPEFLIYFQGTGAADDSGLPNDRFFAVRPEGSVSTLKIQRTERGDSAVYLCASSFIRGEGYTFGSGTRLTVV.

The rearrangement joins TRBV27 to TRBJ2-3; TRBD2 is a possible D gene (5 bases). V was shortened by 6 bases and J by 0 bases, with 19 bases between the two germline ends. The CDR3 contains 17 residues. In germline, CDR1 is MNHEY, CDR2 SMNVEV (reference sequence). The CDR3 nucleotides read TGTGCCAGCAGCTTAGACGGGGTCCACACCAGCACAGATACGCAGTATTTT. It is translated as CASSLDGVHTSTDTQYF.

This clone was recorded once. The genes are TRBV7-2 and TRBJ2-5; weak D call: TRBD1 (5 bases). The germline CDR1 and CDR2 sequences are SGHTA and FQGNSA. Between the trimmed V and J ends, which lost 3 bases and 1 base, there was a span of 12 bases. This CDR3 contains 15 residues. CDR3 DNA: TGTGCCAGCAGCTTGGTAGGGGTAGGCCAAGAGACCCAGTACTTC. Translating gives CASSLVGVGQETQYF. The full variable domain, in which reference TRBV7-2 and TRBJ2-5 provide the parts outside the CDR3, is GAGVSQSPSNKVTEKGKDVELRCDPISGHTALYWYRQSLGQGLEFLIYFQGNSAPDKSGLPSDRFSAERTGGSVSTLTIQRTQQEDSAVYLCASSLVGVGQETQYFGPGTRLLVL.

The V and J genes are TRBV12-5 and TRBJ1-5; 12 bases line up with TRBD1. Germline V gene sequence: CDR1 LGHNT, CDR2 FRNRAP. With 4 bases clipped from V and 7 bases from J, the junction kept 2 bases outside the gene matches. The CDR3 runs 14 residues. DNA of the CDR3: TGTGCTAGTGGTTCCGGGACAGGGGGCCAGCCCCAGCATTTT. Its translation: CASGSGTGGQPQHF.

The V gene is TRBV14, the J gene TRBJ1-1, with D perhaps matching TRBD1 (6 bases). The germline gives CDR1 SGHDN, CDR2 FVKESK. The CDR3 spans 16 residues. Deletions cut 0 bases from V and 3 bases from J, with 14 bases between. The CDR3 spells CASSQDGKGGHTEAFF. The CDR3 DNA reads TGTGCCAGCAGCCAAGATGGGAAGGGGGGGCACACTGAAGCTTTCTTT.

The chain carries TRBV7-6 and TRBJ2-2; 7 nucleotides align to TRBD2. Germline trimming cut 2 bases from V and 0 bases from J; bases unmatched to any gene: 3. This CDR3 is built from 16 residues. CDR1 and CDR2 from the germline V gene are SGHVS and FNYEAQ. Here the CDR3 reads CASSLTAGANTGELFF. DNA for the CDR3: TGTGCCAGCAGCTTAACGGCGGGGGCGAACACCGGGGAGCTGTTTTTT. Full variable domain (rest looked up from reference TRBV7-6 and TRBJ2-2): GAGVSQSPRYKVTKRGQDVALRCDPISGHVSLYWYRQALGQGPEFLTYFNYEAQQDKSGLPNDRFSAERPEGSISTLTIQRTEQRDSAMYRCASSLTAGANTGELFFGEGSRLTVL.

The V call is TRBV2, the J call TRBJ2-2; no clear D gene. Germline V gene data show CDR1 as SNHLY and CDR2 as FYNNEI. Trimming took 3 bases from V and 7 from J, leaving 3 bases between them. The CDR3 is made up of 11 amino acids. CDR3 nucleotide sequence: TGTGCCAGCAGTGACGGCGGGGAGCTGTTTTTT. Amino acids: CASSDGGELFF.

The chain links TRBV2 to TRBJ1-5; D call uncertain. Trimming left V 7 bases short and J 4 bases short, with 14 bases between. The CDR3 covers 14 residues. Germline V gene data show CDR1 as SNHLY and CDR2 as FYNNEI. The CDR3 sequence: CASTQETGNQPQHF. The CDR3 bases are TGTGCCAGCACCCAAGAGACCGGGAATCAGCCCCAGCATTTT.

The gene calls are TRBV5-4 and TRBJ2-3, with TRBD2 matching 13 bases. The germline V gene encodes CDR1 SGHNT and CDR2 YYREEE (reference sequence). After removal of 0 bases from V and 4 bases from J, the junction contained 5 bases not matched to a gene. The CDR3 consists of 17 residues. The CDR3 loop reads CASSLATSGGGADTQYF. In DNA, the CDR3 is TGTGCCAGCAGCTTGGCCACTAGCGGGGGGGGCGCAGATACGCAGTATTTT.